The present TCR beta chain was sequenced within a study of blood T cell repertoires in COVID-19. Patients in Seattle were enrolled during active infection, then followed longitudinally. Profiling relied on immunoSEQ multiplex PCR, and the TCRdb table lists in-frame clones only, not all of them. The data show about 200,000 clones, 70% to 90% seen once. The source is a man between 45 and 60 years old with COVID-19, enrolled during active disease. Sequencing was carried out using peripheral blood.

The DNA for the CDR3 is TGTGCCAGCAGCTTGGGGGGACTAGAGGCGACCCAGTACTTC. This sequence encodes CASSLGGLEATQYF. The chain links TRBV5-4 to TRBJ2-5; 8 bases agree with TRBD2. Germline lookup yields CDR1 SGHNT and CDR2 YYREEE (reference sequence). This CDR3 has 14 amino acids. V lost 0 bases and J lost 7; bases outside the gene matches: 5.